The clone carrying this TCR beta chain was detected a few times. Its antigen is still unknown. These data belong to a study of radiation and T cells in renal cell carcinoma. Profiling relied on immunoSEQ multiplex PCR, and the TCRdb table lists in-frame clones only, not all of them. Found here are tens of thousands of clones, 60% to 80% of them singletons; the top ten hold around 40%. Study conclusions and caveats: From baseline, blood top tumor clonotypes peaked at 2 weeks post-radiation. Baseline intratumoral clonotype presence is unknown without pretreatment biopsies.

V lost 1 base, J lost 0 bases, and 14 bases lay in between. This CDR3 contains 16 residues. From germline, CDR1 is SGHRS and CDR2 YFSETQ. Regarding time point: baseline pretreatment blood. The treatment denotes: 15 Gy SBRT to primary tumor, nephrectomy 4 weeks later. Radiation-treated patients gave blood at baseline, week 2 and week 4. The patient's renal cell carcinoma had clear cell pathology. The chain uses TRBV5-1 and TRBJ2-7; possibly TRBD2 for D (5 bases). This sequence was found in a man in his 60s with renal cell carcinoma. This material consisted of blood, taken from a patient whose treatment included radiotherapy and nephrectomy. The CDR3 is CASSLLSPEVSYEQYF. The DNA for the CDR3 is TGCGCCAGCAGCTTGCTGTCCCCGGAGGTCTCCTACGAGCAGTACTTC.